The 14 T cell receptor beta chains given below trace back to one sample, sequenced in a study of cytomegalovirus exposure and HLA in healthy donors. The PCR had 60 Vbeta and 13 Jbeta primers. The table came from immunoSEQ multiplex PCR; TCRdb's copy has only in-frame clones and leaves some out. The table shows roughly 120,000 clones, with about 76% occurring only once. Sequences were obtained from PBMCs. These receptors all stem from a man in his sixties in good health and CMV-seropositive.

The chain joins TRBV11-2 to TRBJ1-1; 8 nucleotides match TRBD1. V lost 4 bases and J lost 3; bases outside the gene matches: 4. The CDR3 has 14 amino acids. Germline CDR1 SGHAT, CDR2 FQNNGV. Here the CDR3 reads CASSWGQDHTEAFF. CDR3 in DNA: TGTGCCAGCAGCTGGGGACAGGACCACACTGAAGCTTTCTTT.

This clone came up a few times. V gene TRBV27 combines with J gene TRBJ2-7; D is possibly TRBD1 (6 bases). The germline gives CDR1 MNHEY, CDR2 SMNVEV (reference sequence). Trimming stripped 6 bases from V and 2 bases from J, with 14 bases between. The CDR3 is made up of 14 amino acids. This CDR3 reads CASREDSGTYEQYF. The CDR3 coding sequence is TGTGCCAGCAGGGAGGACAGTGGGACCTACGAGCAGTACTTC.

There are a few counts of this clone. The V and J genes are TRBV9 and TRBJ2-5; 10 bases are shared with TRBD2. Germline CDR1 and CDR2: SGDLS and YYNGEE. V gave up 4 bases and J gave up 5 bases; unmatched junction bases: 11. The CDR3 has 16 amino acids. CDR3 loop: CASSPRSSGGMETQYF. CDR3 bases: TGTGCCAGCAGCCCTAGAAGTAGCGGGGGGATGGAGACCCAGTACTTC. Using reference TRBV9 and TRBJ2-5 for the parts outside the CDR3, the full variable domain is DSGVTQTPKHLITATGQRVTLRCSPRSGDLSVYWYQQSLDQGLQFLIQYYNGEERAKGNILERFSAQQFPDLHSELNLSSLELGDSALYFCASSPRSSGGMETQYFGPGTRLLVL.

The chain carries TRBV5-1 and TRBJ2-7, with 10 bases aligning to TRBD1. CDR1 is SGHRS and CDR2 is YFSETQ in the germline V gene. The J segment lost 2 bases and the V segment lost 2 bases, leaving 13 bases of the junction unmatched. This CDR3 is 18 amino acids long. CDR3 loop: CASSFLPGTGAAAYEQYF. In DNA form, the CDR3 reads TGCGCCAGCAGCTTTCTTCCCGGGACAGGGGCGGCCGCCTACGAGCAGTACTTC.

Points on this clone: Sequence at one end of the junction differs from germline and may be a read error. The rearrangement links TRBV6-1 to TRBJ1-1; weak D call: TRBD1 (6 bases). This CDR3 has 12 amino acids. Germline CDR1 MNHNS, CDR2 SASEGT. The CDR3 sequence: CASSERGWESIF. In nucleotides, the CDR3 is TGTGCCAGCAGTGAAAGGGGGTGGGAGTCAATCTTT.

This rearrangement joins TRBV7-9 to TRBJ1-2; 9 bases map to TRBD1. The CDR3 spans 14 residues. After removal of 2 bases from V and 7 bases from J, the junction contained 5 bases not matched to a gene. Germline V gives CDR1 SEHNR, CDR2 FQNEAQ (reference sequence). The CDR3 here is CASSLNRGPLGYTF. The CDR3 DNA follows: TGTGCCAGCAGCTTAAACAGGGGGCCGCTTGGCTACACCTTC. Full variable domain (remainder filled in from reference TRBV7-9 and TRBJ1-2): DTGVSQNPRHKITKRGQNVTFRCDPISEHNRLYWYRQTLGQGPEFLTYFQNEAQLEKSRLLSDRFSAERPKGSFSTLEIQRTEQGDSAMYLCASSLNRGPLGYTFGSGTRLTVV.

This clone came up a few times. The rearrangement uses TRBV15 and TRBJ1-1; 7 bases line up with TRBD1. CDR1 and CDR2 (germline): LNHNV, YYDKDF (reference sequence). The CDR3 covers 15 residues. V lost 0 bases to trimming and J lost 3 bases; unmatched junction nucleotides: 4. The CDR3 DNA follows: TGTGCCACCAGCAGAGAGGGCAGGGGGTACACTGAAGCTTTCTTT. It yields the protein CATSREGRGYTEAFF.

This chain uses TRBV10-1 with TRBJ1-2; D not resolved. The CDR3 is made up of 13 amino acids. Germline values: CDR1 WNHNN, CDR2 SYGVQD (reference sequence). Deletions cut 4 bases from V and 2 bases from J, with 8 bases between. Here the CDR3 DNA reads TGCGCCAGCAGTGTGGCAAAAAACTATGGCTACACCTTC. Translating gives CASSVAKNYGYTF.

This clone showed up just once. Other nucleotide sequences from this sample produce the same CDR3. The gene calls are TRBV7-2 and TRBJ1-5; D call uncertain. V was clipped by 2 bases and J by 2 bases, with 7 bases between them. This CDR3 has 14 amino acids. CDR1 is SGHTA, CDR2 FQGNSA, per germline. The CDR3: CASSLRQGNQPQHF. CDR3 nucleotide sequence: TGTGCCAGCAGCTTACGGCAGGGCAATCAGCCCCAGCATTTT.

This chain uses TRBV30 with TRBJ1-1; 9 nucleotides match TRBD1. V was clipped by 4 bases and J by 4 bases; unmatched bases: 4. The CDR3 runs 13 residues. Germline V gene data show CDR1 as GTSNPN and CDR2 as SVGIG (reference sequence). The CDR3 sequence is CAWISDRGTEAFF. The CDR3 nucleotides are TGTGCCTGGATCTCGGACAGGGGCACTGAAGCTTTCTTT.

This chain connects TRBV6-6 to TRBJ1-5; D not certain. This CDR3 has 15 amino acids. The germline gives CDR1 MNHNY, CDR2 SVGAGI (reference sequence). V lost 2 bases to trimming and J lost 6 bases, with 14 bases between them. CDR3: CASSYEQRVTQPQHF. The CDR3 nucleotides read TGTGCCAGCAGTTACGAGCAACGGGTGACTCAGCCCCAGCATTTT.

The rearrangement uses TRBV27 and TRBJ1-1; 7 nucleotides line up with TRBD1. V lost 2 bases, J lost 3 bases, and 3 bases stayed unmatched. Per the germline V gene, CDR1 is MNHEY and CDR2 is SMNVEV (reference sequence). This CDR3 spans 14 amino acids. The CDR3 loop reads CASSLEGAHTEAFF. The CDR3 DNA reads as TGTGCCAGCAGTTTAGAGGGGGCCCACACTGAAGCTTTCTTT.

The chain carries TRBV27 and TRBJ1-1; no reliable D call. The CDR3 length is 16 residues. Germline loops: CDR1 MNHEY, CDR2 SMNVEV (reference sequence). V lost 2 bases and J lost 0, with 13 bases in between. The CDR3 DNA reads as TGTGCCAGCAGTTTAGAGGCGGAGTCCTTGAACACTGAAGCTTTCTTT. Protein: CASSLEAESLNTEAFF.

The gene calls are TRBV5-1 and TRBJ2-3, with TRBD2 matching over 13 bases. Per germline, CDR1 SGHRS and CDR2 YFSETQ. The CDR3 is made up of 15 amino acids. J lost 7 bases, V lost 4 bases, and 6 bases had no gene match. The CDR3 loop reads CASSGGLAGMYTQYF. The CDR3 coding sequence is TGCGCCAGCAGCGGGGGACTAGCGGGGATGTATACGCAGTATTTT. Full variable domain (missing parts from reference TRBV5-1 and TRBJ2-3): KAGVTQTPRYLIKTRGQQVTLSCSPISGHRSVSWYQQTPGQGLQFLFEYFSETQRNKGNFPGRFSGRQFSNSRSEMNVSTLELGDSALYLCASSGGLAGMYTQYFGPGTRLTVL.